These 31 T cell receptor beta chains were all obtained from the same sample, sequenced in a study of cytomegalovirus exposure and HLA in healthy donors. 13 Jbeta primers and 60 Vbeta primers were used for the PCR. Data came from immunoSEQ multiplex PCR; TCRdb stores just in-frame clones and leaves some out. The sample lists about 130,000 clones, approximately 80% occurring once. The sequenced sample consisted of PBMCs. The receptors stem from a girl under 10 years old in good health and CMV-seronegative.

Concerning this clone itself: Sequence at one end of the junction differs from germline and may be a read error. CDR3 DNA sequence: TGTTCCAGCAGCTTCGATCAGGGGCTGAACACTGAAGCTTTCTTT. This sequence encodes CSSSFDQGLNTEAFF. The rearrangement uses TRBV7-9 and TRBJ1-1; D is perhaps TRBD1 (6 bases). This CDR3 is 15 amino acids long. Germline CDR1 reads SEHNR; CDR2 reads FQNEAQ (reference sequence).

The chain is built from TRBV25-1 and TRBJ2-7; D not resolved. The CDR3 has 14 amino acids. The germline V gene has CDR1 MGHDK and CDR2 SYGVNS. The V gene lost 4 bases and the J gene lost 0 bases, with 10 bases spanning the gap. CDR3 DNA sequence: TGTGCCAGCAGTGGATCGGCGGTCTCCTACGAGCAGTACTTC. Its protein product is CASSGSAVSYEQYF.

This clone was seen a handful of times. The genes are TRBV5-4 and TRBJ1-3; D gene uncertain. Germline V gene sequence: CDR1 SGHNT, CDR2 YYREEE (reference sequence). The V end was cut by 0 bases, the J end by 1 base, with 8 bases between. The CDR3 has 15 residues. The CDR3, as DNA: TGTGCCAGCAGCTTGGCCCCGGGATCTGGAAACACCATATATTTT. Its protein product is CASSLAPGSGNTIYF.

V usage is TRBV9 and J usage is TRBJ1-4; TRBD1 might be the D (5 bases). With 4 bases removed from V and 10 bases from J, the gap between germline ends came to 17 bases. The CDR3 extends over 14 amino acids. CDR1 is SGDLS and CDR2 is YYNGEE in the germline V gene. DNA of the CDR3: TGTGCCAGCAGCTCTAGAGACATCCAGGGAAAACTGTTTTTT. It translates to CASSSRDIQGKLFF.

In this sample, this clone turned up a few times. V usage is TRBV5-6 and J usage is TRBJ2-1, with TRBD1 identical over 10 bases. CDR1 and CDR2 from the germline V gene are SGHDT and YYEEEE. V dropped 4 bases and J dropped 1; count of bases not matched to a gene: 8. This CDR3 contains 17 residues. The DNA of the CDR3 is TGTGCCAGCAGCACATCCCGGGACAGGGGTTCCTACAATGAGCAGTTCTTC. Residues: CASSTSRDRGSYNEQFF. Looking up the rest from reference TRBV5-6 and TRBJ2-1 gives the full variable domain: DAGVTQSPTHLIKTRGQQVTLRCSPKSGHDTVSWYQQALGQGPQFIFQYYEEEERQRGNFPDRFSGHQFPNYSSELNVNALLLGDSALYLCASSTSRDRGSYNEQFFGPGTRLTVL.

The chain carries TRBV6-4 and TRBJ2-3, with 7 bases matching TRBD2. CDR3 size: 15 residues. The germline V gene encodes CDR1 MRHNA and CDR2 SNTAGT. Trimming cost V 3 bases and J 2 bases; bases outside gene matches: 5. The CDR3 DNA follows: TGTGCCAGCAGTGATGCCAGCGGGATCACAGATACGCAGTATTTT. Protein sequence: CASSDASGITDTQYF.

V gene TRBV29-1 combines with J gene TRBJ2-7; 12 bases match TRBD2. Unmatched junction bases numbered 11, after V lost 0 bases and J lost 2 bases. The length of the CDR3 is 18 residues. Germline CDR1 is SQVTM and CDR2 is ANQGSEA. CDR3 nucleotides: TGCAGCGTTGAAGACCCGCTAGCGGGAGGGTCAACCACCTACGAGCAGTACTTC. Protein sequence: CSVEDPLAGGSTTYEQYF.

This chain connects TRBV5-1 to TRBJ2-1; the D is unclear. Trimming stripped 3 bases from V and 3 bases from J, with 19 bases between. Looked up from germline, CDR1 is SGHRS and CDR2 is YFSETQ. The CDR3 is 17 residues long. The DNA for the CDR3 is TGCGCCAGCAGCTCGCAAAAAGCCCAAATCGGCTACAATGAGCAGTTCTTC. This translates into CASSSQKAQIGYNEQFF.

The rearrangement uses TRBV15 and TRBJ1-3; 7 bases line up with TRBD1. V was pared by 0 bases and J by 0 bases, with 8 bases of the junction left unmatched. This CDR3 contains 18 residues. The germline CDR1 and CDR2 sequences are LNHNV and YYDKDF (reference sequence). Written as DNA, the CDR3 is TGTGCCACCAGCAGAGACGCCGGACAGGTTTTCTCTGGAAACACCATATATTTT. This codes for CATSRDAGQVFSGNTIYF.

The rearrangement joins TRBV6-1 to TRBJ2-7; D gene ambiguous. V shed 5 bases and J shed 3 bases, with 14 bases lying between them. The CDR3 runs 14 residues. In germline, CDR1 is MNHNS, CDR2 SASEGT. CDR3 sequence: CASSRDTEDYEQYF. CDR3 nucleotides: TGTGCCAGCAGTCGCGACACGGAAGACTACGAGCAGTACTTC.

This chain joins TRBV6-1 and TRBJ2-3, with 11 bases fitting TRBD1. J lost 6 bases, V lost 2 bases, and 4 bases had no gene match. CDR3 length equals 15 residues. Germline loops: CDR1 MNHNS, CDR2 SASEGT. The CDR3 DNA reads as TGTGCCAGCAGTGAAAGGACAGGGGGCTTTGATACGCAGTATTTT. Protein sequence: CASSERTGGFDTQYF.

The chain has TRBV2 and TRBJ2-4; TRBD2 matches 7 bases. Germline values: CDR1 SNHLY, CDR2 FYNNEI. This CDR3 comprises 14 residues. The V and J ends lost 3 bases and 3 bases, in that order; junction bases with no gene match: 2. DNA for the CDR3: TGTGCCAGCAGTGAGTCTAGCGGCAAAAACATTCAGTACTTC. Protein sequence: CASSESSGKNIQYF.

This clone was picked up one time. The chain recombines TRBV7-2 with TRBJ2-1; perhaps TRBD2 as D (6 bases). Trimming stripped 6 bases from V and 5 bases from J, with 11 bases between. Germline V gene data show CDR1 as SGHTA and CDR2 as FQGNSA. The CDR3 loop spans 13 amino acids. CDR3 nucleotide sequence: TGTGCCAGCAGGAGACTAGTAGACAATGAGCAGTTCTTC. This encodes CASRRLVDNEQFF.

This clone was seen once. This chain connects TRBV7-6 to TRBJ1-6; D may be TRBD1 (6 bases). The V gene lost 5 bases and the J gene lost 6 bases, with 23 bases spanning the gap. Germline lookup yields CDR1 SGHVS and CDR2 FNYEAQ. The CDR3 has 18 residues. This chain's CDR3 is CASSAVRQGSSFNSPLHF. CDR3 sequence (DNA): TGTGCCAGCAGCGCCGTTAGGCAGGGGAGTTCGTTTAATTCACCCCTCCACTTT.

The chain has TRBV28 and TRBJ2-1; 8 nucleotides line up with TRBD2. The CDR3 has 14 amino acids. V shed 9 bases, J shed 6 bases, and the junction held 10 bases outside the gene matches. Germline CDR1 MDHEN, CDR2 SYDVKM. Here the CDR3 reads CASLKAGESNEQFF. The CDR3 nucleotides are TGTGCCAGTCTTAAAGCGGGAGAATCCAATGAGCAGTTCTTC.

V and J are TRBV6-5 and TRBJ1-4; maybe TRBD1 (5 bases). This CDR3 spans 13 amino acids. V lost 8 bases and J 8 bases, leaving 15 bases between the germline ends. Germline V gene lookup returns CDR1 MNHEY and CDR2 SVGAGI. The CDR3 sequence: CASRRGGGEKLFF. As DNA, the CDR3 is TGTGCCAGCCGACGGGGGGGAGGGGAAAAACTGTTTTTT.

This chain's CDR3 is CASSDSSSLSSLDEQFF. The CDR3 DNA is TGTGCCAGCAGTGATAGTAGTAGCCTGTCCAGCCTGGATGAGCAGTTCTTC. The chain combines TRBV2 with TRBJ2-1; D not certain. Germline CDR1 SNHLY, CDR2 FYNNEI. This CDR3 is 17 amino acids long. V lost 3 bases to trimming and J lost 8 bases, with 23 bases between them.

The CDR3 DNA sequence: TGTGCCAGCAGTCCCACAGGGGCAGGGTCCTACGAGCAGTACTTC. Translation: CASSPTGAGSYEQYF. The chain links TRBV5-4 to TRBJ2-7; TRBD1 aligns across 7 bases. The J segment lost 1 base and the V segment lost 5 bases, leaving 9 bases of the junction unmatched. CDR3 size: 15 residues. The germline gives CDR1 SGHNT, CDR2 YYREEE (reference sequence).

The V and J genes are TRBV5-4 and TRBJ2-7; possibly TRBD1 for D (5 bases). This CDR3 comprises 15 residues. V was clipped by 0 bases and J by 3 bases, with 13 bases between them. CDR1 and CDR2 (germline): SGHNT, YYREEE (reference sequence). This CDR3 reads CASSLVGREYYEQYF. The CDR3 DNA reads as TGTGCCAGCAGCTTGGTGGGCAGGGAATACTACGAGCAGTACTTC.

The chain recombines TRBV5-5 with TRBJ2-7, with 8 bases aligning to TRBD1. CDR1 is SGHKS, CDR2 YYEKEE, per germline (reference sequence). Losses at the gene ends were 2 bases for V and 4 bases for J; bases not matched to a gene: 5. The CDR3 contains 14 residues. CDR3 nucleotides: TGTGCCAGCAGCTTCCCAGGGGGCTTTTACGAGCAGTACTTC. Its translation: CASSFPGGFYEQYF. Drawing the rest from reference TRBV5-5 and TRBJ2-7, the complete variable domain is DAGVTQSPTHLIKTRGQQVTLRCSPISGHKSVSWYQQVLGQGPQFIFQYYEKEERGRGNFPDRFSARQFPNYSSELNVNALLLGDSALYLCASSFPGGFYEQYFGPGTRLTVT.

This chain joins TRBV9 and TRBJ1-2; a possible D gene is TRBD1 (6 bases). This CDR3 has 18 amino acids. The ends were cut back, 0 bases at V and 5 bases at J, with 23 bases in the middle. The germline V gene has CDR1 SGDLS and CDR2 YYNGEE. CDR3 in amino acids: CASSVGEWRQGCKYGYTF. CDR3 in DNA: TGTGCCAGCAGCGTAGGTGAGTGGAGGCAGGGGTGTAAGTATGGCTACACCTTC.

The genes are TRBV4-1 and TRBJ2-2, with D maybe TRBD2 (6 bases). Germline CDR1 MGHRA, CDR2 YSYEKL. V gave up 0 bases and J gave up 7 bases, with 15 bases separating them. The CDR3 is made up of 16 amino acids. The CDR3 DNA reads TGCGCCAGCAGCCAAGAATGGAGGGCGGTTGGCGGGGAGCTGTTTTTT. Translating it yields CASSQEWRAVGGELFF.

The gene calls are TRBV28 and TRBJ1-2; D unclear. Germline V gives CDR1 MDHEN, CDR2 SYDVKM. V was trimmed by 6 bases and J by 4 bases, leaving 6 bases between them. This CDR3 has 11 amino acids. Written as DNA, the CDR3 is TGTGCCAGCAGCACAACCTATGGCTACACCTTC. Amino acids: CASSTTYGYTF.

The chain recombines TRBV30 with TRBJ2-1; 10 nucleotides line up with TRBD2. Germline loops: CDR1 GTSNPN, CDR2 SVGIG (reference sequence). This CDR3 has 13 residues. The V gene end was trimmed by 3 bases and the J gene end by 10 bases; junction bases not matched to a gene: 6. The CDR3 is CAWSPSGGGEQFF. In DNA, the CDR3 is TGTGCCTGGAGCCCTAGCGGGGGAGGGGAGCAGTTCTTC.

The chain recombines TRBV30 with TRBJ1-4, with D tentatively TRBD1 (6 bases). The CDR3 has 13 residues. V was trimmed by 3 bases and J by 8 bases, leaving 13 bases between them. Per germline, CDR1 GTSNPN and CDR2 SVGIG (reference sequence). The CDR3 is CAWSGTTGEKLFF. CDR3 nucleotide sequence: TGTGCCTGGAGCGGGACCACAGGGGAAAAACTGTTTTTT.

The J gene is TRBJ2-2, the V gene TRBV6-4, with 7 bases fitting TRBD1. The germline V gene encodes CDR1 MRHNA and CDR2 SNTAGT. The trim removed 0 bases at V and 5 bases at J, leaving 9 bases unmatched. The CDR3 has 17 amino acids. The CDR3 protein is CASSDSDHRGETGELFF. CDR3 in DNA: TGTGCCAGCAGTGACTCGGATCACAGGGGTGAAACCGGGGAGCTGTTTTTT.

The V and J genes are TRBV9 and TRBJ2-7, with a weak D call TRBD1 (6 bases). With 5 bases removed from V and 4 bases from J, the gap between germline ends came to 13 bases. This CDR3 region has 13 residues. Germline V gene lookup returns CDR1 SGDLS and CDR2 YYNGEE. The CDR3 nucleotides are TGTGCCAGCAGTAACAGGGATCCATACGAGCAGTACTTC. It yields the protein CASSNRDPYEQYF.

This chain uses TRBV18 with TRBJ2-1; 11 nucleotides agree with TRBD1. J lost 8 bases, V lost 3 bases, and 6 bases had no gene match. Germline assignment: CDR1 KGHSH and CDR2 LQKENI. CDR3 length: 15 residues. The CDR3 DNA is TGTGCCAGCTCACCGCTGGACAGGGGGCTTTATGAGCAGTTCTTC. This sequence encodes CASSPLDRGLYEQFF.

With respect to this clone: A junction end diverges from the germline sequence, so it may reflect a read error. The V and J genes are TRBV29-1 and TRBJ1-1, with 9 bases fitting TRBD1. CDR3 length equals 20 residues. CDR1 and CDR2 (germline): SQVTM, ANQGSEA. The CDR3 is CSVRASAGQGPRGLNTEASF. CDR3 DNA sequence: TGCAGCGTCCGGGCGAGCGCGGGACAGGGCCCGCGGGGGCTGAACACTGAAGCTTCCTTT.

The chain carries TRBV19 and TRBJ1-1; the match to TRBD1 covers 7 bases. Germline-derived CDR1 and CDR2 are LNHDA and SQIVND (reference sequence). V gave up 6 bases and J gave up 1 base; unmatched junction bases: 2. CDR3 size: 13 residues. The CDR3 coding sequence is TGTGCCAGTAGAAGACAGGGGAACACTGAAGCTTTCTTT. Amino acid sequence: CASRRQGNTEAFF.

The V and J genes are TRBV27 and TRBJ2-5; D possibly corresponds to TRBD1 (6 bases). The J call may be mistaken, given a closer DNA end match to TRBJ2-7. Germline loops: CDR1 MNHEY, CDR2 SMNVEV (reference sequence). The CDR3 length is 15 residues. The CDR3 DNA reads as TGTGCCAGCAGTCCCGAAAAAGGGGGCTCCTACGAGCAGTACTTC. It translates to CASSPEKGGSYEQYF.